Presented here are 4 T cell receptor beta chains from one specimen sequenced in a study of blood T cell repertoires in COVID-19. Profiling relied on immunoSEQ multiplex PCR, and the TCRdb table lists in-frame clones only, not all of them. The sample contains around 250,000 clones, less than 90% of which appear only once. What was sequenced was peripheral blood. These receptors all come from a woman aged 40 to 49 who had recovered from COVID-19.

The rearrangement uses TRBV12-3 or TRBV12-4 and TRBJ1-3; D uncertain. V lost 6 bases and J lost 0, with 6 bases in between. The CDR3 contains 13 residues. CDR3 in amino acids: CASRRVSGNTIYF. CDR3 DNA sequence: TGTGCCAGCAGGAGGGTCTCTGGAAACACCATATATTTT.

The sample holds a few counts of this clone. The chain combines TRBV15 with TRBJ1-6; D is possibly TRBD1 (6 bases). The CDR3 has 15 residues. In germline, CDR1 is LNHNV, CDR2 YYDKDF (reference sequence). Trimming cost V 5 bases and J 10 bases, with 18 bases left between them. This CDR3 is CATSAQGTGRSPLHF. The DNA for the CDR3 is TGTGCCACCAGCGCACAGGGTACGGGGCGATCACCCCTCCACTTT.

The chain joins TRBV24-1 to TRBJ1-2; a weak D match, TRBD1 (6 bases). The CDR3 loop spans 12 amino acids. Germline CDR1 KGHDR, CDR2 SFDVKD. V was cut by 4 bases and J by 8 bases, with 10 bases left in between. The CDR3 DNA sequence: TGTGCCACCAGTGACCACGACAGGGGCTACACCTTC. It specifies CATSDHDRGYTF.

This chain joins TRBV7-8 and TRBJ2-7; 7 positions match TRBD1. Trimming took 5 bases from V and 4 from J; bases not matched to a gene: 8. This CDR3 contains 14 residues. Germline CDR1 SGHVS, CDR2 FQNEAQ. The CDR3 region is CASSPNRGRYEQYF. In DNA form, the CDR3 reads TGTGCCAGCAGCCCAAACAGGGGTCGGTACGAGCAGTACTTC. Combining the CDR3 with reference TRBV7-8 and TRBJ2-7 gives the whole variable domain GAGVSQSPRYKVAKRGQDVALRCDPISGHVSLFWYQQALGQGPEFLTYFQNEAQLDKSGLPSDRFFAERPEGSVSTLKIQRTQQEDSAVYLCASSPNRGRYEQYFGPGTRLTVT.